This TCR beta chain was obtained from a study of blood T cells in healthy people across ages. Whole-study results and caveats: Donor CMV infection status was unknown, possibly confounding age-related changes in expanded clonotypes.

Each sample yielded at least 6 million isolated PBMCs. The second PCR ran about 7 to 12 cycles with a sample-barcoded 5' primer and J-beta primers. TCRdb re-called the 5' RACE reads with MiXCR, one entry per CDR3 protein. The sample carries around 1.5 million distinct CDR3 sequences, roughly 40% recorded once. A word on this clonotype: The antigen remains unidentified.

Germline lookup yields CDR1 MGHDK and CDR2 SYGVNS. J gave up 7 bases and V 1 base, and 8 bases lay outside the gene matches. CDR3 length equals 16 residues. This chain joins TRBV25-1 and TRBJ2-1; 9 bases fit TRBD2. The source material was blood. The TCR originated in a woman aged 18-29 years in good health. The chain's CDR3 is CASSESGGGAGNEQFF. CDR3 DNA sequence: TGTGCCAGCAGTGAATCAGGCGGGGGGGCCGGGAATGAGCAGTTCTTC.